The next 24 T cell receptor beta chains were all read from a single sample in a study of cytomegalovirus exposure and HLA in healthy donors. Data came from immunoSEQ multiplex PCR; TCRdb stores just in-frame clones and leaves some out. The sample shows about 130,000 clones, 85% to 90% of them seen only once. The sequenced sample was PBMCs. The receptors stem from a woman aged 18-35 years in good health and CMV-seropositive.

The chain has TRBV5-1 and TRBJ1-1; 7 bases match TRBD1. The CDR3 runs to 15 residues. Germline V gives CDR1 SGHRS, CDR2 YFSETQ. V was clipped by 1 base and J by 4 bases; unmatched bases: 7. The CDR3 loop is CASSLSRGRITEAFF. The CDR3 region has the DNA TGCGCCAGCAGCTTGTCAAGGGGGCGCATCACTGAAGCTTTCTTT.

The chain uses TRBV6-5 and TRBJ1-1; D is unresolved. Per germline, CDR1 MNHEY and CDR2 SVGAGI. The CDR3 sequence is 13 residues long. V gave up 2 bases and J gave up 10 bases, with 14 bases separating them. CDR3 loop: CASSYPGRVGAFF. The CDR3 nucleotides read TGTGCCAGCAGTTACCCGGGTCGGGTGGGAGCTTTCTTT.

The chain has TRBV5-4 and TRBJ2-5, with 8 bases matching TRBD2. This CDR3 comprises 15 residues. Germline trimming cut 2 bases from V and 3 bases from J; bases unmatched to any gene: 6. CDR1 SGHNT and CDR2 YYREEE come from the germline V gene (reference sequence). The CDR3 here is CASSFPAGDKETQYF. The CDR3 bases are TGTGCCAGCAGCTTTCCAGCGGGGGATAAAGAGACCCAGTACTTC.

This sequence joins TRBV28 and TRBJ1-2; possible D gene TRBD1, 6 bases. V was clipped by 4 bases and J by 4 bases, with 13 bases between them. This CDR3 has 14 amino acids. Germline V gene lookup returns CDR1 MDHEN and CDR2 SYDVKM. The CDR3 reads CASSSRGGAYGYTF. In DNA form, the CDR3 reads TGTGCCAGCAGTTCCCGAGGGGGGGCCTATGGCTACACCTTC.

This clone is judged medium-sized. The chain carries TRBV10-3 and TRBJ2-7, with 7 bases that match TRBD1. V shed 4 bases and J 5 bases; nucleotides not matched to a gene: 2. The CDR3 is 12 residues long. Germline V gene lookup returns CDR1 ENHRY and CDR2 SYGVKD. CDR3 sequence (DNA): TGTGCCATCAGTGGTGACAGGGACGAGCAGTACTTC. Its protein is CAISGDRDEQYF.

This chain uses TRBV11-1 with TRBJ1-1; 7 positions agree with TRBD1. The trim removed 6 bases at V and 1 base at J, leaving 2 bases unmatched. Germline CDR1 reads SGHAT; CDR2 reads FQDESV (reference sequence). This CDR3 has 13 amino acids. CDR3 region: CASRRDRNTEAFF. DNA of the CDR3: TGTGCCAGCAGGCGGGACAGGAACACTGAAGCTTTCTTT.

The rearrangement links TRBV23-1 to TRBJ1-1; 8 bases line up with TRBD1. TRBV23-1 is designated an ORF whose function remains uncertain. J lost 0 bases, V lost 6 bases, and 9 bases had no gene match. This CDR3 is built from 16 residues. For the CDR3, the DNA is TGCGCCAGCAGGGACAGGGTGAGAGGGGTGAACACTGAAGCTTTCTTT. Protein sequence: CASRDRVRGVNTEAFF.

The chain combines TRBV21-1 with TRBJ2-1; the D segment call TRBD2 is taken from the table without a DNA check. TRBV21-1 is flagged as a pseudogene. The CDR3 is 21 amino acids. CDR3: CASSKSAGRRSANLSYNEQFF. DNA for the CDR3: TGTGCCAGCAGCAAAAGTGCCGGGAGGCGCAGTGCCAACCTCTCCTACAATGAGCAGTTCTTC.

The rearrangement joins TRBV11-3 to TRBJ2-1; 11 bases are shared with TRBD2. Germline lookup yields CDR1 SGHNT and CDR2 YENEEA. V was clipped by 5 bases and J by 4 bases; unmatched bases: 1. The CDR3 is made up of 14 amino acids. The CDR3 region is CASSTSGGYNEQFF. CDR3 nucleotides: TGTGCCAGCAGCACTAGCGGGGGATACAATGAGCAGTTCTTC.

V and J are TRBV7-8 and TRBJ1-1; D possibly corresponds to TRBD1 (6 bases). The length of the CDR3 is 16 residues. V was clipped by 0 bases and J by 1 base, with 12 bases between them. Germline CDR1 and CDR2: SGHVS and FQNEAQ. CDR3 protein: CASSLARTGRNTEAFF. The CDR3 region has the DNA TGTGCCAGCAGCTTAGCGCGAACAGGGCGGAACACTGAAGCTTTCTTT.

This chain uses TRBV9 with TRBJ1-6, with D hard to call. The CDR3 spans 15 residues. Per germline, CDR1 SGDLS and CDR2 YYNGEE. Trimming shortened V by 0 bases and J by 10 bases, and 14 bases separated the two germline ends. The CDR3 loop reads CASSVAEGKDSPLHF. Written as DNA, the CDR3 is TGTGCCAGCAGCGTAGCTGAGGGAAAGGACTCACCCCTCCACTTT.

CDR3 sequence reads: CASTERREVETQYF. The CDR3 bases are TGTGCCAGCACGGAGCGGAGGGAGGTGGAGACCCAGTACTTC. J is TRBJ2-5 and V is TRBV28; maybe TRBD2 (6 bases). Germline V gives CDR1 MDHEN, CDR2 SYDVKM. The CDR3 is 14 amino acids. The V and J ends lost 7 bases and 5 bases respectively, with 17 bases between them.

This chain links TRBV6-5 with TRBJ1-5; 11 nucleotides align to TRBD1. The CDR3 is made up of 15 amino acids. The germline V gene has CDR1 MNHEY and CDR2 SVGAGI. J gave up 5 bases and V 6 bases, and 6 bases lay outside the gene matches. CDR3 protein: CASSPGQGAYQPQHF. CDR3 DNA: TGTGCCAGCAGCCCCGGACAGGGGGCCTATCAGCCCCAGCATTTT.

The chain carries TRBV10-3 and TRBJ1-5; D perhaps matches TRBD1 (5 bases). This CDR3 contains 15 residues. V lost 0 bases to trimming and J lost 4 bases, with 10 bases between them. CDR1 ENHRY and CDR2 SYGVKD come from the germline V gene. CDR3 coding DNA: TGTGCCATCAGTGAGTCTGGGGCAGGGAATCAGCCCCAGCATTTT. This encodes CAISESGAGNQPQHF.

V usage is TRBV2 and J usage is TRBJ1-1, with 8 bases that match TRBD1. CDR1 is SNHLY and CDR2 is FYNNEI in the germline V gene. This CDR3 comprises 14 residues. V lost 6 bases to trimming and J lost 6 bases; unmatched junction nucleotides: 9. CDR3 DNA: TGTGCCAGCAGATCCGGGACAGGCCTTGCTGAAGCTTTCTTT. This gives the protein CASRSGTGLAEAFF.

V gene TRBV7-2 combines with J gene TRBJ2-5; D perhaps matches TRBD1 (7 bases). This CDR3 spans 15 amino acids. Per the germline V gene, CDR1 is SGHTA and CDR2 is FQGNSA. Trimming cost V 3 bases and J 5 bases, with 16 bases left between them. The CDR3 DNA reads TGTGCCAGCAGCTTTGAGGTGGCAGGGGGGGAGACCCAGTACTTC. Its translation is CASSFEVAGGETQYF.

J is TRBJ2-3 and V is TRBV5-1; 15 nucleotides match TRBD2. This CDR3 comprises 18 residues. Germline V CDR1 and CDR2: SGHRS, YFSETQ. J gave up 0 bases and V 5 bases, and 7 bases lay outside the gene matches. The CDR3 nucleotides read TGCGCCAGCAGTTACGGGACTAGCGGGGGGTTGAGCACAGATACGCAGTATTTT. Its protein is CASSYGTSGGLSTDTQYF.

V usage is TRBV9 and J usage is TRBJ2-3; 7 bases are a match to TRBD1. With 3 bases clipped from V and 0 bases from J, the junction kept 10 bases outside the gene matches. CDR1 is SGDLS, CDR2 YYNGEE, per germline. There are 17 residues in the CDR3. The CDR3 nucleotides read TGTGCCAGCAGCGGTATGCTGGGGGACAGAAGCACAGATACGCAGTATTTT. Its protein is CASSGMLGDRSTDTQYF. Variable domain in full (rest from reference TRBV9 and TRBJ2-3): DSGVTQTPKHLITATGQRVTLRCSPRSGDLSVYWYQQSLDQGLQFLIQYYNGEERAKGNILERFSAQQFPDLHSELNLSSLELGDSALYFCASSGMLGDRSTDTQYFGPGTRLTVL.

As DNA, the CDR3 is TGTGCCAGCAGCGCGACCGGGAACAATCAGCCCCAGCATTTT. Its translation: CASSATGNNQPQHF. This chain links TRBV9 with TRBJ1-5, with no clear D. The CDR3 has 14 residues. Germline lookup yields CDR1 SGDLS and CDR2 YYNGEE. The V gene lost 3 bases and the J gene lost 3 bases, with 10 bases spanning the gap. Filled out from reference TRBV9 and TRBJ1-5, the complete variable domain reads DSGVTQTPKHLITATGQRVTLRCSPRSGDLSVYWYQQSLDQGLQFLIQYYNGEERAKGNILERFSAQQFPDLHSELNLSSLELGDSALYFCASSATGNNQPQHFGDGTRLSIL.

By proportion, this clone is medium-sized. The genes are TRBV6-4 and TRBJ2-1, with 7 positions matching TRBD1. V shed 6 bases and J 6 bases; nucleotides not matched to a gene: 11. The CDR3 runs 15 residues. Germline V gene data show CDR1 as MRHNA and CDR2 as SNTAGT. CDR3 loop: CASSPGQVEFNEQFF. CDR3 nucleotide sequence: TGTGCCAGCAGCCCAGGACAGGTGGAGTTCAATGAGCAGTTCTTC.

In DNA form, the CDR3 reads TGTGCCAGCAGTCGGACAGGGGGTCTATCCTACGAGCAGTACTTC. This gives the protein CASSRTGGLSYEQYF. The chain joins TRBV7-9 to TRBJ2-7, with 10 bases matching TRBD1. There are 15 residues in the CDR3. Germline V CDR1 and CDR2: SEHNR, FQNEAQ (reference sequence). The ends lost 6 bases at V and 1 base at J; junction bases unmatched: 6.

This chain uses TRBV6-5 with TRBJ2-1, with 7 bases aligning to TRBD2. Germline V lookup: CDR1 MNHEY, CDR2 SVGAGI. The CDR3 length is 15 residues. V shed 1 base and J 6 bases; nucleotides not matched to a gene: 6. CDR3 nucleotides: TGTGCCAGCAGTTACTTCTATGGGACTACCAATGAGCAGTTCTTC. Protein product: CASSYFYGTTNEQFF.

The V gene is TRBV5-1, the J gene TRBJ2-1, with TRBD2 identical over 12 bases. The CDR3 contains 14 residues. Germline V lookup: CDR1 SGHRS, CDR2 YFSETQ. Trimming at V came to 4 bases and at J to 10 bases, leaving 6 bases not matched to a gene. The CDR3 here is CASSRLAGGREQFF. DNA for the CDR3: TGCGCCAGCAGCCGGCTAGCGGGGGGGCGGGAGCAGTTCTTC.

This clone was observed a handful of times. The chain links TRBV27 to TRBJ2-5, with D maybe TRBD2 (6 bases). There are 13 residues in the CDR3. With 2 bases removed from V and 5 bases from J, the gap between germline ends came to 9 bases. Per the germline V gene, CDR1 is MNHEY and CDR2 is SMNVEV (reference sequence). The CDR3 sequence is CASSLTGRETQYF. The DNA for the CDR3 is TGTGCCAGCAGTTTAACGGGGAGGGAGACCCAGTACTTC.